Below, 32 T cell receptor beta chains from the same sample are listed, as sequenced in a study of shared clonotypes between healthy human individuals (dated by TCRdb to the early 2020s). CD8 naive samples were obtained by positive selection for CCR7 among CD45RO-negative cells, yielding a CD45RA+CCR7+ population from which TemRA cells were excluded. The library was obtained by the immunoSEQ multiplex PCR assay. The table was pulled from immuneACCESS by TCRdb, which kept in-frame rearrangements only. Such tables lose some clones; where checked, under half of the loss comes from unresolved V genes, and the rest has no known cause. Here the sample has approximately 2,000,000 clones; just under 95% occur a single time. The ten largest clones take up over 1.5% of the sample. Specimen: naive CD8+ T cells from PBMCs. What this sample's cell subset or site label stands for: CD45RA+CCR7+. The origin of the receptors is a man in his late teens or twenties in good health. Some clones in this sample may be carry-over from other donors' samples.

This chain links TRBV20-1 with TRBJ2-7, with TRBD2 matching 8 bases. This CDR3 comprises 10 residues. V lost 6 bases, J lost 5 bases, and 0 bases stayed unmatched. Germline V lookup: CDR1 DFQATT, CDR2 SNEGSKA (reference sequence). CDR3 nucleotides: TGCAGTGCCGGGGGGGACGAGCAGTACTTC. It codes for CSAGGDEQYF.

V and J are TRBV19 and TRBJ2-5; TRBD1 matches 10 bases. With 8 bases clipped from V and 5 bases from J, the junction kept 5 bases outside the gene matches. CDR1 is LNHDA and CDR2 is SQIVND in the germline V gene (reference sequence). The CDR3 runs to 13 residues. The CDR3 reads CASRGTGVETQYF. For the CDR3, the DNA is TGTGCCAGTCGCGGGACAGGGGTGGAGACCCAGTACTTC.

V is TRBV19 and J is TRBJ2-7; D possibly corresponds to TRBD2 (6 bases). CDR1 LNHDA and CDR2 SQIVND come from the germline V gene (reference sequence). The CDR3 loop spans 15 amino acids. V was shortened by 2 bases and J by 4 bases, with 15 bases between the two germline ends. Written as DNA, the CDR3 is TGTGCCAGTAGTATAAGGTTAGCGGTAAATTACGAGCAGTACTTC. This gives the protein CASSIRLAVNYEQYF. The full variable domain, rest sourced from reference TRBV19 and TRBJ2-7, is DGGITQSPKYLFRKEGQNVTLSCEQNLNHDAMYWYRQDPGQGLRLIYYSQIVNDFQKGDIAEGYSVSREKKESFPLTVTSAQKNPTAFYLCASSIRLAVNYEQYFGPGTRLTVT.

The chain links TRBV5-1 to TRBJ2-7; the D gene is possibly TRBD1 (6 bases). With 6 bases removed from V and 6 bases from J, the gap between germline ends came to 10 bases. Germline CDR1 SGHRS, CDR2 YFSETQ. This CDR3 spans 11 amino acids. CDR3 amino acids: CASKQGPEQYF. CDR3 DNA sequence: TGCGCCAGCAAACAGGGTCCCGAGCAGTACTTC.

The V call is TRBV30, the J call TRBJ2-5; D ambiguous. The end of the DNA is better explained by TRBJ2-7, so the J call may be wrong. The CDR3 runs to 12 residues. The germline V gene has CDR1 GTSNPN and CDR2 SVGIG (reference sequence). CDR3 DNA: TGTGCCTGGAGTCCTCGGTCCTACGAGCAGTACTTC. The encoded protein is CAWSPRSYEQYF.

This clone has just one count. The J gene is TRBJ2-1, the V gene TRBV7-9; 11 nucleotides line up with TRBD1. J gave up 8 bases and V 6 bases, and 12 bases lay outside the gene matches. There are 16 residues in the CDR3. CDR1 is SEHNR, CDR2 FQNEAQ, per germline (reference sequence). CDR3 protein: CASRLGSGQGVHEQFF. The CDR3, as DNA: TGTGCCAGCAGACTAGGGTCGGGACAGGGGGTCCATGAGCAGTTCTTC.

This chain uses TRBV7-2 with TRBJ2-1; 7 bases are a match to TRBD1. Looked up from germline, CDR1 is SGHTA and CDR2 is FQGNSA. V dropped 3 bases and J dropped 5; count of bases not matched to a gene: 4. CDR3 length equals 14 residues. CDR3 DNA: TGTGCCAGCAGCTTCTACAGGGGAAACAATGAGCAGTTCTTC. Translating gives CASSFYRGNNEQFF.

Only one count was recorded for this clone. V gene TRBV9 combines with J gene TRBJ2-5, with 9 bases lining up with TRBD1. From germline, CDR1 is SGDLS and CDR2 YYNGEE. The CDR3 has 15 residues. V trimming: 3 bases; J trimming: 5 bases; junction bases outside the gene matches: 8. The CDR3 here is CASSDTGTGKETQYF. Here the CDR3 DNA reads TGTGCCAGCAGCGACACCGGGACAGGGAAGGAGACCCAGTACTTC.

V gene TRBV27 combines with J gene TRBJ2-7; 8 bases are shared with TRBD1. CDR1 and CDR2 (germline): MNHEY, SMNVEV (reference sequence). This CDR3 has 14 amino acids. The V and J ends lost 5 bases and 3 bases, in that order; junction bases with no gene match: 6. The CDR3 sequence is CASSVRDRLYEQYF. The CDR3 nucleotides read TGTGCCAGCAGTGTCCGGGACAGGCTCTACGAGCAGTACTTC.

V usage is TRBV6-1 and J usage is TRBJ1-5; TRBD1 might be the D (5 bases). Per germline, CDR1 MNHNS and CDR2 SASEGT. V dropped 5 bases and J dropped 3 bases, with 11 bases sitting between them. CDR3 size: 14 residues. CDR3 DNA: TGTGCCAGCAGTCGGGACGGACTCAATCAGCCCCAGCATTTT. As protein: CASSRDGLNQPQHF.

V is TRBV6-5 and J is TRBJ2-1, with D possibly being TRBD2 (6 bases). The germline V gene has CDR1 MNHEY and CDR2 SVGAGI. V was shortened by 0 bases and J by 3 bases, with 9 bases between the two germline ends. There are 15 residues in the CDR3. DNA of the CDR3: TGTGCCAGCAGTTACTCAGCGGGTTACTACAATGAGCAGTTCTTC. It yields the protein CASSYSAGYYNEQFF.

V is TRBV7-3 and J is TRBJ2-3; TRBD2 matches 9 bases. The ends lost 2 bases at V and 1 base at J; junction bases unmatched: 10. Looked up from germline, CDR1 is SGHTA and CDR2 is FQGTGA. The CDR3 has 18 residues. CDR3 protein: CASSLLAGGSLGTDTQYF. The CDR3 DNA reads TGTGCCAGCAGCTTACTTGCGGGAGGGTCGTTGGGCACAGATACGCAGTATTTT. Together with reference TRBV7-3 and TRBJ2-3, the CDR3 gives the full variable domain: GAGVSQTPSNKVTEKGKYVELRCDPISGHTALYWYRQSLGQGPEFLIYFQGTGAADDSGLPNDRFFAVRPEGSVSTLKIQRTERGDSAVYLCASSLLAGGSLGTDTQYFGPGTRLTVL.

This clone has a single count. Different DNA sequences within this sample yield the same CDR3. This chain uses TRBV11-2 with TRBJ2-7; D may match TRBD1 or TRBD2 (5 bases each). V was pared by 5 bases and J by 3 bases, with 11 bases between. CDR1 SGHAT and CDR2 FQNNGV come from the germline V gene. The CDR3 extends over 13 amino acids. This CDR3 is CASSPRGSYEQYF. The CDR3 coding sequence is TGTGCCAGCAGCCCGAGGGGCAGCTACGAGCAGTACTTC.

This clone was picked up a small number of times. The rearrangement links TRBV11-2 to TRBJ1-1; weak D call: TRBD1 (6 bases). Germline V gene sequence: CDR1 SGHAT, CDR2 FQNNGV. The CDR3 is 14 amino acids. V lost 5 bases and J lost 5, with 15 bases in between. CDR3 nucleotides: TGTGCCAGCAGCGTCTCCCGGGACATTACTGAAGCTTTCTTT. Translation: CASSVSRDITEAFF.

CDR3 in DNA: TGTGCCAGCAGTGACTCCCGACTAGCGGGAGTCTATGAGCAGTTCTTC. This codes for CASSDSRLAGVYEQFF. This chain joins TRBV6-4 and TRBJ2-1, with 12 positions matching TRBD2. CDR1 is MRHNA and CDR2 is SNTAGT in the germline V gene. CDR3 length equals 16 residues. V dropped 0 bases and J dropped 8; count of bases not matched to a gene: 5.

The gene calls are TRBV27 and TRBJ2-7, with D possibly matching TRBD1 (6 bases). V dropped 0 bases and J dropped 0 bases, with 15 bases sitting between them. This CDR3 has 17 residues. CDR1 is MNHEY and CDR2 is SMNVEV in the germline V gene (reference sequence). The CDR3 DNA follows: TGTGCCAGCAGTTTATCCTATTGGGGGCCTCTCTCCTACGAGCAGTACTTC. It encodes CASSLSYWGPLSYEQYF.

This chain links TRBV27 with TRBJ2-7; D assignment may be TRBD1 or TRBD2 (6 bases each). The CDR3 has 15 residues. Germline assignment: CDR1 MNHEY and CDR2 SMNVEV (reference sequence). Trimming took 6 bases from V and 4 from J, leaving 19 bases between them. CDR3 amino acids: CASRLVGGPGYEQYF. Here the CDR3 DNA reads TGTGCCAGCAGGCTTGTAGGGGGGCCCGGGTACGAGCAGTACTTC.

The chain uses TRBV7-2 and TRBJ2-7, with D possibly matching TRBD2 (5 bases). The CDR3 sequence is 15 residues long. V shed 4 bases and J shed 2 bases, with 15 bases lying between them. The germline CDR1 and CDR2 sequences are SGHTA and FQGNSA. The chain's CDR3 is CASSSLSGRTYEQYF. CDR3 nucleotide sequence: TGTGCCAGCAGCTCACTCAGCGGAAGGACCTACGAGCAGTACTTC.

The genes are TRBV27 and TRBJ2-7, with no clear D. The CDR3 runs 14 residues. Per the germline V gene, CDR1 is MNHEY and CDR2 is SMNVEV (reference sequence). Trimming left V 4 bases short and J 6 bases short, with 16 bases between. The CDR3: CASSSLPLYGEQYF. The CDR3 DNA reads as TGTGCCAGCAGTTCCCTCCCCCTCTATGGCGAGCAGTACTTC.

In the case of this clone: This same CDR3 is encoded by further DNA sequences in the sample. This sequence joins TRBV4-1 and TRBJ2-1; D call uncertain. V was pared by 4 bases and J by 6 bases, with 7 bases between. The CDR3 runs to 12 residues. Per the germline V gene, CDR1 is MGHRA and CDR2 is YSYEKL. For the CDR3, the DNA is TGCGCCAGCAGCCGCTTCGGCAATGAGCAGTTCTTC. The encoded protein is CASSRFGNEQFF.

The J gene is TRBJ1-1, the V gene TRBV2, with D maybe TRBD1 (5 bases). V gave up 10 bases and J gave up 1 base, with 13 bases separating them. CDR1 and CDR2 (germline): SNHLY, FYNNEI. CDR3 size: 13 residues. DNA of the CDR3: TGTGCCAACACAAAACAGGAGAACACTGAAGCTTTCTTT. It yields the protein CANTKQENTEAFF. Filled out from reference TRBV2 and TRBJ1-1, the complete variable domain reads EPEVTQTPSHQVTQMGQEVILRCVPISNHLYFYWYRQILGQKVEFLVSFYNNEISEKSEIFDDQFSVERPDGSNFTLKIRSTKLEDSAMYFCANTKQENTEAFFGQGTRLTVV.

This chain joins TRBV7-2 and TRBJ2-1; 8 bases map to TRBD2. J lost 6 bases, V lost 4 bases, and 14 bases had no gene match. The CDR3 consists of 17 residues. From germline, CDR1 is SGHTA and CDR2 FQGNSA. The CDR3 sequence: CASSYFDGGELSNEQFF. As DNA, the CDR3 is TGTGCCAGCAGCTATTTCGACGGGGGGGAGCTTTCCAATGAGCAGTTCTTC. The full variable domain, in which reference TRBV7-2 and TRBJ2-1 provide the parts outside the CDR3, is GAGVSQSPSNKVTEKGKDVELRCDPISGHTALYWYRQSLGQGLEFLIYFQGNSAPDKSGLPSDRFSAERTGGSVSTLTIQRTQQEDSAVYLCASSYFDGGELSNEQFFGPGTRLTVL.

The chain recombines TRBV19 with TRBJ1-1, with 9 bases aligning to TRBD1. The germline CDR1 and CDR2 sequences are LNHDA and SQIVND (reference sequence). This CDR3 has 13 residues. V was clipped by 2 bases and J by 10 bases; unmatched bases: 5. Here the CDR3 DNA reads TGTGCCAGTAGTATATCGACAGGGGGTCGAGCTTTCTTT. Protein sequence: CASSISTGGRAFF. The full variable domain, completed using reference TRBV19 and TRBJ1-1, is DGGITQSPKYLFRKEGQNVTLSCEQNLNHDAMYWYRQDPGQGLRLIYYSQIVNDFQKGDIAEGYSVSREKKESFPLTVTSAQKNPTAFYLCASSISTGGRAFFGQGTRLTVV.

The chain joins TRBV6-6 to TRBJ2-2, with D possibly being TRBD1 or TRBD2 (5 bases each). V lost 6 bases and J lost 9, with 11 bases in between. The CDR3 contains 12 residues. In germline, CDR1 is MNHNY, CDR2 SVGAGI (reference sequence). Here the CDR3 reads CASRTGAWELFF. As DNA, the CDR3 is TGTGCCAGCAGGACCGGGGCCTGGGAGCTGTTTTTT.

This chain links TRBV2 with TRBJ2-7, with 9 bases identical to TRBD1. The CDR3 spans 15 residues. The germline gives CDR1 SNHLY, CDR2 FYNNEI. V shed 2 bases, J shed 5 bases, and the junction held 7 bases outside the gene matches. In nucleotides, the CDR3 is TGTGCCAGCAGTGAAATATTTGGGACAGGGAACGAGCAGTACTTC. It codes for CASSEIFGTGNEQYF.

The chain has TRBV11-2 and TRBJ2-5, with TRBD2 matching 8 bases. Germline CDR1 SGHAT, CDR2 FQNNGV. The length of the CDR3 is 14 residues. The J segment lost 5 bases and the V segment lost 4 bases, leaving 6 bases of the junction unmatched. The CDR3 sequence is CASSWETSVETQYF. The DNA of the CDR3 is TGTGCCAGCAGCTGGGAGACTAGCGTGGAGACCCAGTACTTC.

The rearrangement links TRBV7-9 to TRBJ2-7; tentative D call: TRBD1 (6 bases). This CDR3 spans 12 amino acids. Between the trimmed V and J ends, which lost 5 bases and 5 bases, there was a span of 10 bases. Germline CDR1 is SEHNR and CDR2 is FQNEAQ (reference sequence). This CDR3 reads CASSTRTDEQYF. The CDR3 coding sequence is TGTGCCAGCAGCACCCGGACAGACGAGCAGTACTTC.

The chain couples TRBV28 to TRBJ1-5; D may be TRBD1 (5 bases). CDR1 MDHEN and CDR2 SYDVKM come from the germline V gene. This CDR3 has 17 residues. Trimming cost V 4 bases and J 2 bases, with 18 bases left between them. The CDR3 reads CASSSPRGGGGNQPQHF. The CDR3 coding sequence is TGTGCCAGCAGTTCCCCCCGCGGGGGAGGCGGCAATCAGCCCCAGCATTTT.

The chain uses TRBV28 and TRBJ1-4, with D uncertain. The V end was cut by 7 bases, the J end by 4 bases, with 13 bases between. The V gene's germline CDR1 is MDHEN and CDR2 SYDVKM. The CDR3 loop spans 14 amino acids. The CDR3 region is CASKKVSLNEKLFF. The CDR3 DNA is TGTGCCAGCAAGAAGGTTTCCCTTAATGAAAAACTGTTTTTT.

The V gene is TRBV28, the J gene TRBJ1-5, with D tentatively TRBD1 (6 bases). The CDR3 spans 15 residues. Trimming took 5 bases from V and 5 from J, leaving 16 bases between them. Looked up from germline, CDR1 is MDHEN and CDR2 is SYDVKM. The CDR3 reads CASSPREQGYQPQHF. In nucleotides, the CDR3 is TGTGCCAGCAGTCCCAGGGAACAGGGTTATCAGCCCCAGCATTTT. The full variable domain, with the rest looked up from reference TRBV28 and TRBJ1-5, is DVKVTQSSRYLVKRTGEKVFLECVQDMDHENMFWYRQDPGLGLRLIYFSYDVKMKEKGDIPEGYSVSREKKERFSLILESASTNQTSMYLCASSPREQGYQPQHFGDGTRLSIL.

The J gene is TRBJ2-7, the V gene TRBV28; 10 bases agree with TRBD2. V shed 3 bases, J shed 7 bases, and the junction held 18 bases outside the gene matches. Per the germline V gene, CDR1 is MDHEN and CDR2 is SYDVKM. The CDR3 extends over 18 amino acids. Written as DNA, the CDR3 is TGTGCCAGCAGTTTCGGAATAGCGGGAGGTAGCCCTAAGGAAGAGCAGTACTTC. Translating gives CASSFGIAGGSPKEEQYF.

CDR3 protein: CASSQVRLGSYNEQFF. The CDR3, as DNA: TGCGCCAGCAGCCAGGTTCGGCTGGGCTCCTACAATGAGCAGTTCTTC. V usage is TRBV4-1 and J usage is TRBJ2-1; D is unclear. This CDR3 is 16 amino acids long. CDR1 is MGHRA and CDR2 is YSYEKL in the germline V gene. V was pared by 3 bases and J by 0 bases, with 12 bases between.